These 9 T cell receptor beta chains were sequenced from one sample in a study of beta chain features in type 1 diabetes. As every portion of the isolated RNA was reverse transcribed, the sequencing read expressed TCRB transcripts. TCRdb's copy holds only in-frame clones and misses some; the assay was immunoSEQ multiplex PCR. The data hold about 250,000 clones, with roughly 14% observed a single time. Sequencing was performed on naive CD4+ T cells from blood. Receptors were obtained from a middle-aged woman in good health.

The gene calls are TRBV4-1 and TRBJ2-7; 8 nucleotides match TRBD2. The CDR3 is 15 amino acids. The germline V gene has CDR1 MGHRA and CDR2 YSYEKL. V gave up 4 bases and J gave up 0 bases; unmatched junction bases: 5. CDR3 sequence reads: CASSPGLARSYEQYF. CDR3 sequence (DNA): TGCGCCAGCAGCCCCGGACTAGCCCGCTCCTACGAGCAGTACTTC.

This clone was counted between two and nine times. The rearrangement uses TRBV19 and TRBJ1-1; 7 nucleotides align to TRBD1. Germline CDR1 is LNHDA and CDR2 is SQIVND (reference sequence). The trim removed 5 bases at V and 0 bases at J, leaving 12 bases unmatched. The CDR3 is 17 amino acids. The CDR3 loop is CASSAPGQSLMNTEAFF. The DNA for the CDR3 is TGTGCCAGTAGTGCGCCGGGACAGAGCCTCATGAACACTGAAGCTTTCTTT.

This clone occurred a few times. This chain uses TRBV27 with TRBJ2-7; 9 bases are a match to TRBD1. This CDR3 contains 16 residues. Trimming cost V 7 bases and J 6 bases; bases outside gene matches: 16. Germline V lookup: CDR1 MNHEY, CDR2 SMNVEV (reference sequence). The CDR3 protein is CASKADRGRISGEQYF. The CDR3 nucleotides read TGTGCCAGCAAGGCGGACAGGGGTCGAATATCGGGCGAGCAGTACTTC.

The V call is TRBV6-5, the J call TRBJ2-7; D may be TRBD1 (6 bases). V lost 5 bases, J lost 3 bases, and 17 bases lay in between. CDR3 size: 15 residues. Germline V gene sequence: CDR1 MNHEY, CDR2 SVGAGI. CDR3 residues: CASSHQTGQLYEQYF. CDR3 nucleotides: TGTGCCAGCAGTCACCAGACTGGACAGCTCTACGAGCAGTACTTC.

This sequence joins TRBV7-7 and TRBJ2-1, with 9 bases aligning to TRBD1. Germline CDR1 is SSHAT and CDR2 is FNYEAQ (reference sequence). J gave up 6 bases and V 5 bases, and 5 bases lay outside the gene matches. This CDR3 spans 14 amino acids. The CDR3 DNA follows: TGTGCCAGCAGCCCACGACAGGGGGGCAATGAGCAGTTCTTC. The encoded protein is CASSPRQGGNEQFF. The full variable domain, with the rest looked up from reference TRBV7-7 and TRBJ2-1, is GAGVSQSPRYKVTKRGQDVTLRCDPISSHATLYWYQQALGQGPEFLTYFNYEAQPDKSGLPSDRFSAERPEGSISTLTIQRTEQRDSAMYRCASSPRQGGNEQFFGPGTRLTVL.

The chain has TRBV4-3 and TRBJ2-7; 7 bases match TRBD1. Trimming removed 1 base from V and 1 base from J; junction bases left unmatched: 16. The CDR3 has 19 residues. The germline V gene has CDR1 LGHNA and CDR2 YSLEER. The CDR3 sequence: CASSQVFSHQDRPSYEQYF. CDR3 nucleotide sequence: TGCGCCAGCAGCCAAGTCTTCAGCCACCAGGACAGGCCTTCCTACGAGCAGTACTTC.

This clone has a handful of counts. V is TRBV27 and J is TRBJ1-6; TRBD1 agrees at 7 bases. The V gene's germline CDR1 is MNHEY and CDR2 SMNVEV (reference sequence). V lost 6 bases and J lost 6; bases outside the gene matches: 11. This CDR3 contains 16 residues. CDR3 loop: CASSLLTGTANSPLHF. The CDR3 coding sequence is TGTGCCAGCAGCCTGTTAACCGGGACAGCTAATTCACCCCTCCACTTT.

The chain uses TRBV18 and TRBJ1-6; TRBD1 matches at 7 bases. Germline loops: CDR1 KGHSH, CDR2 LQKENI. V shed 3 bases, J shed 14 bases, and the junction held 10 bases outside the gene matches. There are 14 residues in the CDR3. This chain's CDR3 is CASSPTGQRSALHF. The DNA of the CDR3 is TGTGCCAGCTCACCGACGGGACAGCGGTCCGCCCTCCACTTT. The whole variable domain, remainder taken from reference TRBV18 and TRBJ1-6, is NAGVMQNPRHLVRRRGQEARLRCSPMKGHSHVYWYRQLPEEGLKFMVYLQKENIIDESGMPKERFSAEFPKEGPSILRIQQVVRGDSAAYFCASSPTGQRSALHFGNGTRLTVT.

This clone was recorded a few times. This sequence joins TRBV4-3 and TRBJ2-7; 9 bases fit TRBD1. This CDR3 spans 15 amino acids. Germline values: CDR1 LGHNA, CDR2 YSLEER. Trimming at V came to 0 bases and at J to 2 bases, leaving 2 bases not matched to a gene. DNA of the CDR3: TGCGCCAGCAGCCAAGACGGGACAGGGACCTACGAGCAGTACTTC. Translation gives CASSQDGTGTYEQYF.